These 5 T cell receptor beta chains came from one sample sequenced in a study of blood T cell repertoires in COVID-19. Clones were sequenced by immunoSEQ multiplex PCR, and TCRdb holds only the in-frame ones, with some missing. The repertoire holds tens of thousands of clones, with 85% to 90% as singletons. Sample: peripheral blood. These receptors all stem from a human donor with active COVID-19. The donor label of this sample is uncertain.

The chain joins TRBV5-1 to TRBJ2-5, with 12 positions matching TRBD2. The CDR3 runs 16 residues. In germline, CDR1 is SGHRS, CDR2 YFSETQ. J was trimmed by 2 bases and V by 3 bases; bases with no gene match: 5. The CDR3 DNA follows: TGCGCCAGCAGCTCCGGACTAGCGGGGCGTCAAGAGACCCAGTACTTC. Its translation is CASSSGLAGRQETQYF.

CDR3: CASSLKGAGETQYF. The CDR3 nucleotides read TGTGCCAGCAGCTTAAAGGGGGCTGGGGAGACCCAGTACTTC. The gene calls are TRBV7-3 and TRBJ2-5; 7 bases agree with TRBD1. The length of the CDR3 is 14 residues. V gave up 1 base and J gave up 5 bases; unmatched junction bases: 4. Germline V gene lookup returns CDR1 SGHTA and CDR2 FQGTGA. The variable domain in full, with the rest retrieved from reference TRBV7-3 and TRBJ2-5, is GAGVSQTPSNKVTEKGKYVELRCDPISGHTALYWYRQSLGQGPEFLIYFQGTGAADDSGLPNDRFFAVRPEGSVSTLKIQRTERGDSAVYLCASSLKGAGETQYFGPGTRLLVL.

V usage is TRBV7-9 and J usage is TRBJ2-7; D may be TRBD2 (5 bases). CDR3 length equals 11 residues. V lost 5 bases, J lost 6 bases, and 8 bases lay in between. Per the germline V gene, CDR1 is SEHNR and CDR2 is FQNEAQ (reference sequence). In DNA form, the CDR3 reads TGTGCCAGCAGCGAAACTAGCGAGCAGTACTTC. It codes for CASSETSEQYF. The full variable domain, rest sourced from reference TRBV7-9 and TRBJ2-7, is DTGVSQNPRHKITKRGQNVTFRCDPISEHNRLYWYRQTLGQGPEFLTYFQNEAQLEKSRLLSDRFSAERPKGSFSTLEIQRTEQGDSAMYLCASSETSEQYFGPGTRLTVT.

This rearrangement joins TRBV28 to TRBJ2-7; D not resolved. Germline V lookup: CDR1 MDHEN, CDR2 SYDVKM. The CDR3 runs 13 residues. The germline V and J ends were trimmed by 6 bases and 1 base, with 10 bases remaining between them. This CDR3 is CASRPTESYEQYF. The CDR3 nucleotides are TGTGCCAGCAGGCCGACTGAATCCTACGAGCAGTACTTC.

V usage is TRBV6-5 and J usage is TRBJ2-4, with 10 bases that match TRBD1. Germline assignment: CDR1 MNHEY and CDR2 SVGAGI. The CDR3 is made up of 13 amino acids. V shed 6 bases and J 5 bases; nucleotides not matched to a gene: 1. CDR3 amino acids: CASRGTGENIQYF. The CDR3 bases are TGTGCCAGCAGGGGGACAGGGGAAAACATTCAGTACTTC.